This entry features one TCR beta chain sequence. Antigen specificity is unknown. Donors had nominal health at sampling but likely had unrecorded immune exposures. The data belong to a study of cytomegalovirus exposure and HLA in healthy donors. Whole-study findings and limits: In an earlier analysis, about 90% or about 30%: the productive usage of most TCR beta V segments. Some V segments (TRBV6-2 and TRBV6-3 among them) were excluded as indistinguishable.

The PCR ran on 60 Vbeta and 13 Jbeta primers. Repertoires were generated with immunoSEQ multiplex PCR, while TCRdb's copy carries only in-frame clones and drops some. The clone table shows about 200,000 clones, with the ten largest holding around 0.95%. The CDR3 loop spans 12 amino acids. Deletions cut 0 bases from V and 11 bases from J, with 13 bases between. Germline V gene sequence: CDR1 GTSNPN, CDR2 SVGIG (reference sequence). This chain links TRBV30 with TRBJ1-2; D uncertain. Sequenced input: PBMCs. The origin of this receptor is a woman aged 25-40 years in good health and CMV-seropositive. DNA for the CDR3: TGTGCCTGGAGTGTACTATCCCCGGGGTACACCTTC. It codes for CAWSVLSPGYTF.